Listed here is a single TCR beta chain. What it binds is unknown. Profiling relied on immunoSEQ multiplex PCR, and the TCRdb table lists in-frame clones only, not all of them. The sample contains roughly 58,000 clones, about four fifths of which appear only once. Germline lookup yields CDR1 SQVTM and CDR2 ANQGSEA. There are 14 residues in the CDR3. V shed 4 bases, J shed 6 bases, and the junction held 9 bases outside the gene matches. This sample is part of a study of T cells in localized non-small cell lung cancer. Whole-study findings and limits: Maximal T cell clonality occurred in uninvolved adjacent lung, with tumor ranking below it. Higher blood T cell density went with longer overall survival. Across samples, adjacent lung featured a median around 57 of the top 100 tumor clones.

Sequenced material: PBMCs, taken before any cancer treatment. V gene TRBV29-1 combines with J gene TRBJ1-5, with TRBD1 matching 7 bases. This sequence originates from a man aged 40-75 years with stage II lung adenocarcinoma. The CDR3 DNA follows: TGCAGCGTTGTTGCCGACAGGGTAGGTCAGCCCCAGCATTTT. As protein: CSVVADRVGQPQHF.